The 8 T cell receptor beta chains in this list originate from one sample, sequenced in a study of blood T cell repertoires in COVID-19. The protocol was immunoSEQ multiplex PCR, while the TCRdb copy is restricted to in-frame clones and leaves out a portion. The sample carries under 400,000 clones, about 90% recorded once. Material: peripheral blood. All receptors come from a man between 18 and 29 years old with active or convalescent COVID-19.

The chain employs TRBV27 and TRBJ1-1; D is possibly TRBD1 (6 bases). Trimming removed 6 bases from V and 10 bases from J, with 15 bases in between. The germline V gene has CDR1 MNHEY and CDR2 SMNVEV (reference sequence). This CDR3 region has 12 residues. Here the CDR3 DNA reads TGTGCCAGCAGCCAGACCCAGGGGATAGCTTTCTTT. It is translated as CASSQTQGIAFF.

The genes are TRBV29-1 and TRBJ1-2; 10 bases match TRBD1. After removal of 6 bases from V and 5 bases from J, the junction contained 3 bases not matched to a gene. In germline, CDR1 is SQVTM, CDR2 ANQGSEA. The CDR3 is made up of 12 amino acids. DNA for the CDR3: TGCAGCGTCCCGGACAGGGGGTATGGCTACACCTTC. Translating it yields CSVPDRGYGYTF.

V usage is TRBV11-3 and J usage is TRBJ2-1; 8 bases match TRBD2. CDR1 is SGHNT, CDR2 YENEEA, per germline. The V and J ends lost 5 bases and 11 bases, in that order; junction bases with no gene match: 5. This CDR3 region has 12 residues. The CDR3 bases are TGTGCCAGCAGCACGGGGGGGGAGCAGCAGTTCTTC. Its translation: CASSTGGEQQFF.

The J gene is TRBJ1-5, the V gene TRBV5-1, with D maybe TRBD1 (6 bases). The ends were cut back, 0 bases at V and 7 bases at J, with 14 bases in the middle. Germline CDR1 is SGHRS and CDR2 is YFSETQ. CDR3 length equals 15 residues. The DNA for the CDR3 is TGCGCCAGCAGCTTGGAGGCAGGGGCAAACCAGCCCCAGCATTTT. It translates to CASSLEAGANQPQHF.

The chain carries TRBV27 and TRBJ2-1, with 9 nucleotides matching TRBD2. The CDR3 has 15 residues. With V trimmed by 5 bases and J by 8 bases, 10 bases remained unmatched. Germline CDR1 is MNHEY and CDR2 is SMNVEV (reference sequence). The CDR3 coding sequence is TGTGCCAGCAGTAAACCGGGACTAGCCTTCCATGAGCAGTTCTTC. It yields the protein CASSKPGLAFHEQFF.

Notes on this clone: A read error may produce the germline difference seen at one junction end. The V call is TRBV10-3, the J call TRBJ1-2, with D unresolved. Germline loops: CDR1 ENHRY, CDR2 SYGVKD. This CDR3 spans 13 amino acids. In DNA form, the CDR3 reads TGTGCCATCACTGAGACAAACAACTATGGCTACACCTTC. It specifies CAITETNNYGYTF.

The chain uses TRBV5-1 and TRBJ1-5; D possibly corresponds to TRBD1 (5 bases). Germline CDR1 reads SGHRS; CDR2 reads YFSETQ. V was cut by 1 base and J by 3 bases, with 14 bases left in between. This CDR3 has 16 residues. CDR3 nucleotides: TGCGCCAGCAGCTTGTATGGGGGGTATAACAATCAGCCCCAGCATTTT. It codes for CASSLYGGYNNQPQHF.

V usage is TRBV6-5 and J usage is TRBJ1-1; no firm D call. CDR1 and CDR2 from the germline V gene are MNHEY and SVGAGI. Between the trimmed V and J ends, which lost 6 bases and 3 bases, there was a span of 8 bases. The CDR3 totals 12 residues. The CDR3 is CASRNAYTEAFF. For the CDR3, the DNA is TGTGCCAGCAGAAACGCGTACACTGAAGCTTTCTTT.